This T cell receptor (beta chain) was sequenced during a study of T cell changes during pregnancy in multiple sclerosis. Per germline, CDR1 SEHNR and CDR2 FQNEAQ (reference sequence). The CDR3 has 15 residues. Trimming removed 5 bases from V and 1 base from J; junction bases left unmatched: 4. Method: immunoSEQ multiplex PCR; TCRdb's copy keeps in-frame clones and lacks some. The profile shows roughly 60,000 clones, approximately 92% of them singletons. The specimen comprised peripheral blood, sampled in the second trimester of pregnancy. The sequence was collected from a female donor with multiple sclerosis, enrolled in a pregnancy study. V and J are TRBV7-9 and TRBJ2-1; 8 bases are a match to TRBD2. CDR3 nucleotides: TGTGCCAGCAGCCTTTCTAGCGGGTCCTACAATGAGCAGTTCTTC. Its translation is CASSLSSGSYNEQFF.